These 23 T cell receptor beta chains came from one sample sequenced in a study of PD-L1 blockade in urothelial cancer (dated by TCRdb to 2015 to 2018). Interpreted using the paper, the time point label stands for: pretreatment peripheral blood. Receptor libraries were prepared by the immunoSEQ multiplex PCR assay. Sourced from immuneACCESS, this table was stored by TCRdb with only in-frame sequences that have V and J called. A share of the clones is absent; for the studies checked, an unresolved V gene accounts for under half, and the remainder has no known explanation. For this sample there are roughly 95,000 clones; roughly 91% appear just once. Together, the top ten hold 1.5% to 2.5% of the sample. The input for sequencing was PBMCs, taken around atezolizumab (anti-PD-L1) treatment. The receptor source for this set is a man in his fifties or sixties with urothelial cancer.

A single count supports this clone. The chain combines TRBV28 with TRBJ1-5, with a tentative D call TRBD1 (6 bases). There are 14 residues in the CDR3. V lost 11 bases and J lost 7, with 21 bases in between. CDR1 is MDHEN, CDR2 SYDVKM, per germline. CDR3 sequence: CAGAPWGGDQPQHF. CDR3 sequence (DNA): TGTGCCGGGGCCCCCTGGGGGGGCGACCAGCCCCAGCATTTT.

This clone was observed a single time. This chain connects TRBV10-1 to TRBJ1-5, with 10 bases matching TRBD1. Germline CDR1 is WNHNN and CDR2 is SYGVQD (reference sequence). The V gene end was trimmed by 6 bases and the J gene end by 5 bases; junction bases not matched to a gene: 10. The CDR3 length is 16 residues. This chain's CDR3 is CASRYGTGALDQPQHF. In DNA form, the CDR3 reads TGCGCCAGCAGGTACGGGACAGGGGCTCTGGATCAGCCCCAGCATTTT.

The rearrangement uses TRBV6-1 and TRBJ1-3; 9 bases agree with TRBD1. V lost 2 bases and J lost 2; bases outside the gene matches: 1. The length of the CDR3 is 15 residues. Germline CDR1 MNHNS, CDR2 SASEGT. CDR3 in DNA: TGTGCCAGCAGTGAACACAGGGGGCCTGGAAACACCATATATTTT. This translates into CASSEHRGPGNTIYF.

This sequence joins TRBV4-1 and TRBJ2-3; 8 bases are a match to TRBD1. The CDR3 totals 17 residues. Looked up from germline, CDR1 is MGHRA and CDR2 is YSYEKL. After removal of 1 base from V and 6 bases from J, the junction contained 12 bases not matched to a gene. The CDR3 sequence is CASSQADRGGPRDTQYF. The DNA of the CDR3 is TGCGCCAGCAGCCAAGCCGACAGGGGTGGCCCACGGGATACGCAGTATTTT.

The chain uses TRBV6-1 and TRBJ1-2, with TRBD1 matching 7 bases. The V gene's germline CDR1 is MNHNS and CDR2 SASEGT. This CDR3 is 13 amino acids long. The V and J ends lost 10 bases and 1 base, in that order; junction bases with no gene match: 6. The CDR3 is CATPGQINYGYTF. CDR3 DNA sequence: TGTGCCACCCCGGGACAGATTAACTATGGCTACACCTTC.

CDR3 in DNA: TGTGCCAGCAGTTCAGGGATCGGAGTCGACGAGCAGTACTTC. Its translation is CASSSGIGVDEQYF. The chain uses TRBV7-9 and TRBJ2-7, with D tentatively TRBD1 (5 bases). The CDR3 is 14 residues long. Germline CDR1 is SEHNR and CDR2 is FQNEAQ (reference sequence). V was cut by 6 bases and J by 5 bases, with 17 bases left in between.

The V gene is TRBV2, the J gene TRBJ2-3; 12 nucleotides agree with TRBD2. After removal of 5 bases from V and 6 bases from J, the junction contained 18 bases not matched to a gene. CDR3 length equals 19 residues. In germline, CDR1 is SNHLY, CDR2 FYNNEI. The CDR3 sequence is CASSYVTVTSGRRGDTQYF. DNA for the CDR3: TGTGCCAGCAGTTATGTTACAGTTACTAGCGGGAGGCGGGGGGATACGCAGTATTTT.

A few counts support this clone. Written as DNA, the CDR3 is TGTGCCAGCAGCCCGGGACTAGATTACAATGAGCAGTTCTTC. Its translation is CASSPGLDYNEQFF. The chain couples TRBV27 to TRBJ2-1, with TRBD2 matching over 8 bases. The CDR3 loop spans 14 amino acids. The V and J ends lost 6 bases and 4 bases, in that order; junction bases with no gene match: 5. Germline CDR1 is MNHEY and CDR2 is SMNVEV (reference sequence).

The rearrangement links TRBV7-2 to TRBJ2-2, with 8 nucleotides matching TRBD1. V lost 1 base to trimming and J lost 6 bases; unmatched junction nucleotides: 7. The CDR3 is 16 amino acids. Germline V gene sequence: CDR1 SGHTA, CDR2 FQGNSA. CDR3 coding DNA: TGTGCCAGCAGCTTAGTCGGGACAGGAAGCGCCGGGGAGCTGTTTTTT. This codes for CASSLVGTGSAGELFF. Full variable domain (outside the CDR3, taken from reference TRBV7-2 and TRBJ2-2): GAGVSQSPSNKVTEKGKDVELRCDPISGHTALYWYRQSLGQGLEFLIYFQGNSAPDKSGLPSDRFSAERTGGSVSTLTIQRTQQEDSAVYLCASSLVGTGSAGELFFGEGSRLTVL.

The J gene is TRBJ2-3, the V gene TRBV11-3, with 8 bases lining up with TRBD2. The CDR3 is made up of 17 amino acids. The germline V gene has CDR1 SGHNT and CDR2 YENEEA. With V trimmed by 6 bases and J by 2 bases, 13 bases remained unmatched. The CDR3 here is CASSFGSGNSLTDTQYF. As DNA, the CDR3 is TGTGCCAGCAGTTTTGGTAGCGGGAACAGCCTCACAGATACGCAGTATTTT. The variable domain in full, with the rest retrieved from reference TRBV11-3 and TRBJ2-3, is EAGVVQSPRYKIIEKKQPVAFWCNPISGHNTLYWYLQNLGQGPELLIRYENEEAVDDSQLPKDRFSAERLKGVDSTLKIQPAELGDSAVYLCASSFGSGNSLTDTQYFGPGTRLTVL.

The CDR3 region has the DNA TGTGCCAGCAGTGGAGCGGGGGGGCCCCACAATGAGCAGTTCTTC. Its translation: CASSGAGGPHNEQFF. The chain links TRBV25-1 to TRBJ2-1, with 10 positions matching TRBD2. With V trimmed by 4 bases and J by 5 bases, 5 bases remained unmatched. The CDR3 is 15 amino acids. Germline values: CDR1 MGHDK, CDR2 SYGVNS.

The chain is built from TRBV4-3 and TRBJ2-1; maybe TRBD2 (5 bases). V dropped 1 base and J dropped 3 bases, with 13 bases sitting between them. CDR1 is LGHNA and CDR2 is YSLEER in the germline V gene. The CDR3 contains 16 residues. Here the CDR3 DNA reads TGCGCCAGCAGCCAAGCGGGCGGGCTTGGCTACAATGAGCAGTTCTTC. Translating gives CASSQAGGLGYNEQFF.

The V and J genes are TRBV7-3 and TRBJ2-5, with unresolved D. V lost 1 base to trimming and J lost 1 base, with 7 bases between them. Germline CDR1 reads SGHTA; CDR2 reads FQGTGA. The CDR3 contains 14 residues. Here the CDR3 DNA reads TGTGCCAGCAGCTTAAATGGCGGCCAAGAGACCCAGTACTTC. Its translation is CASSLNGGQETQYF.

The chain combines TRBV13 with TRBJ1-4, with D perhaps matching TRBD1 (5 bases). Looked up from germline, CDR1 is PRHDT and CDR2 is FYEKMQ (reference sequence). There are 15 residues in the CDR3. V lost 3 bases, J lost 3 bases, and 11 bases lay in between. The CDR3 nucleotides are TGTGCCAGCAGCTTCCGGGACTATTCTAATGAAAAACTGTTTTTT. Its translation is CASSFRDYSNEKLFF.

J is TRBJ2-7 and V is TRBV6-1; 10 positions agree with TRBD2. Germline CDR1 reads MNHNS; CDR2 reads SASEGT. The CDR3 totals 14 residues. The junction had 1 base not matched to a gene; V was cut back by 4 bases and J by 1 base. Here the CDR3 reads CASSASGSSYEQYF. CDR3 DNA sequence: TGTGCCAGCAGTGCTAGCGGGAGTTCCTACGAGCAGTACTTC.

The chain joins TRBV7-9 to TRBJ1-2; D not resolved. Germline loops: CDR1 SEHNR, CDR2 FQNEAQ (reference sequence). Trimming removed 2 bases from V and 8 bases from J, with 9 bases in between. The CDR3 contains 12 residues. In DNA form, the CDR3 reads TGTGCCAGCAGCTTACTTCCTAGCGGCTACACCTTC. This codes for CASSLLPSGYTF.

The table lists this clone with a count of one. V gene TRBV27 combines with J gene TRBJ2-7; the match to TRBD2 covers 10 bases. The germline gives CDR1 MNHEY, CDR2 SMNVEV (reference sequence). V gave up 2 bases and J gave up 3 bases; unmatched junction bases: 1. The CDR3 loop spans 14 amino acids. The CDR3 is CASSLLAGVYEQYF. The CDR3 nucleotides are TGTGCCAGCAGTTTACTAGCGGGAGTCTACGAGCAGTACTTC.

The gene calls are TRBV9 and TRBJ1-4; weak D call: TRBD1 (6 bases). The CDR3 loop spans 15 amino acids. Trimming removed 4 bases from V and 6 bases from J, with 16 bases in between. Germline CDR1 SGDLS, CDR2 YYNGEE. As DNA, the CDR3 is TGTGCCAGCAGCACCCAGGGGAGAGGTGATGAAAAACTGTTTTTT. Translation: CASSTQGRGDEKLFF.

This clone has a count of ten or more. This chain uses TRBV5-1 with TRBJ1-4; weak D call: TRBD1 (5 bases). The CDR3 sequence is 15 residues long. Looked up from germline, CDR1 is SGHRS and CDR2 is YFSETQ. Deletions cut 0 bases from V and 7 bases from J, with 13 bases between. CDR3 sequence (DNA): TGCGCCAGCAGCTTGGCCGGGCAGGGAGGTGAAAAACTGTTTTTT. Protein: CASSLAGQGGEKLFF.

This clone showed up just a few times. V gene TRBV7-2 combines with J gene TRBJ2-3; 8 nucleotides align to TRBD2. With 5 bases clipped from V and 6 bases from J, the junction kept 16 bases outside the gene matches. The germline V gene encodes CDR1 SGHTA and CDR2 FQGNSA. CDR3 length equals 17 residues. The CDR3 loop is CASSPGGAGGLGDTQYF. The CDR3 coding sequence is TGTGCCAGCAGCCCCGGGGGGGCGGGGGGCCTTGGGGATACGCAGTATTTT.

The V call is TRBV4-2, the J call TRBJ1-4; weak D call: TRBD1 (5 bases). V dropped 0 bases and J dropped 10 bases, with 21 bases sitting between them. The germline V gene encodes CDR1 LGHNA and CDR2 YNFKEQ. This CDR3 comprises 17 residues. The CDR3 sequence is CASSQDDSRWPGVKLFF. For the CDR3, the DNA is TGTGCCAGCAGCCAAGATGACTCCCGGTGGCCGGGGGTAAAACTGTTTTTT.

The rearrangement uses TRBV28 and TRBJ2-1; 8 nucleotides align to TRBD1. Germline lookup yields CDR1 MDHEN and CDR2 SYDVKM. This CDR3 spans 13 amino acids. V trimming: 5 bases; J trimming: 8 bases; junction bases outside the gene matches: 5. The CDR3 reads CASSRTGLDEQFF. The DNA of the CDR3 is TGTGCCAGCAGTAGGACAGGGTTAGATGAGCAGTTCTTC.

Here the CDR3 reads CASSYSGQGGNSPLHF. The DNA for the CDR3 is TGTGCCAGCAGTTACTCTGGACAGGGTGGTAATTCACCCCTCCACTTT. The chain recombines TRBV6-6 with TRBJ1-6; the match to TRBD1 covers 8 bases. The V and J ends lost 0 bases and 6 bases, in that order; junction bases with no gene match: 4. CDR1 is MNHNY and CDR2 is SVGAGI in the germline V gene (reference sequence). The CDR3 runs to 16 residues.